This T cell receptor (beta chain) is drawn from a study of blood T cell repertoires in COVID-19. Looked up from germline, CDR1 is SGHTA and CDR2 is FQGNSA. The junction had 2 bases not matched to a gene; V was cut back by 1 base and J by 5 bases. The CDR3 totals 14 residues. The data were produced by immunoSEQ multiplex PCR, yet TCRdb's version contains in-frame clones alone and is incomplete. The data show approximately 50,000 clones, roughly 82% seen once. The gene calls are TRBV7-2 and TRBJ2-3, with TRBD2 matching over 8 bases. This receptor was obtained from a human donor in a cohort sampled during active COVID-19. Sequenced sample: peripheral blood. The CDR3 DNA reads TGTGCCAGCAGCTTAGGCGGGAGGATAGATACGCAGTATTTT. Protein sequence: CASSLGGRIDTQYF.